This record concerns one T cell receptor (beta chain) sequence. TCRdb recomputed calls from the RT-PCR reads with MiXCR, one row per CDR3 protein. The data show about 680,000 distinct CDR3 sequences, 12% to 15% seen once. Sequences were obtained from memory CD4+ T cells from blood. This receptor was taken from a female donor in good health, serving as a healthy control.

The CDR3 region has the DNA TGTGCCAGCAGCATCGACAGGCCGAACACTGAAGCTTTCTTT. Translated: CASSIDRPNTEAFF. The chain couples TRBV5-4 to TRBJ1-1, with D perhaps matching TRBD1 (6 bases). Germline-derived CDR1 and CDR2 are SGHNT and YYREEE (reference sequence). Trimming shortened V by 4 bases and J by 1 base, and 11 bases separated the two germline ends. The CDR3 loop spans 14 amino acids.